Following are 13 T cell receptor beta chains from one sample sequenced in a study of radiotherapy plus CTLA-4 blockade in lung cancer. Libraries were prepared by immunoSEQ multiplex PCR; TCRdb keeps only in-frame clonotypes and omits some of them. The table includes about 110,000 clones, about four fifths detected once. The sample in question was peripheral blood, obtained from a patient treated with radiotherapy plus ipilimumab. These receptors were collected from a human donor with non-small cell lung cancer that progressed on radiotherapy plus ipilimumab. Some clones in this sample may be carry-over from other donors' samples.

The chain combines TRBV6-5 with TRBJ2-7, with D maybe TRBD1 (6 bases). Germline CDR1 MNHEY, CDR2 SVGAGI. The CDR3 is 15 amino acids. Trimming cost V 0 bases and J 2 bases, with 11 bases left between them. The CDR3 nucleotides read TGTGCCAGCAGTTACTCAACAGGGATCCCCTACGAGCAGTACTTC. It is translated as CASSYSTGIPYEQYF.

The chain employs TRBV5-1 and TRBJ1-2; D might be TRBD1 (6 bases). Trimming removed 0 bases from V and 4 bases from J, with 10 bases in between. Per germline, CDR1 SGHRS and CDR2 YFSETQ. The CDR3 is 14 residues long. The CDR3 sequence is CASSLEGGTYGYTF. CDR3 nucleotides: TGCGCCAGCAGCTTGGAAGGGGGGACCTATGGCTACACCTTC.

This clone was detected only a few times. The chain links TRBV5-1 to TRBJ1-2, with a possible D match to TRBD1 (5 bases). V lost 1 base to trimming and J lost 4 bases, with 17 bases between them. The CDR3 has 16 residues. CDR1 is SGHRS, CDR2 YFSETQ, per germline. The CDR3: CASSLLSGPSGYGYTF. CDR3 DNA: TGCGCCAGCAGCTTGCTCTCAGGGCCGTCAGGCTATGGCTACACCTTC.

V gene TRBV5-4 combines with J gene TRBJ1-2; D may be TRBD1 (6 bases). Trimming took 4 bases from V and 4 from J, leaving 14 bases between them. The CDR3 has 14 amino acids. Per the germline V gene, CDR1 is SGHNT and CDR2 is YYREEE (reference sequence). CDR3 amino acids: CASSQVGGPYGYTF. As DNA, the CDR3 is TGTGCCAGCAGCCAGGTGGGGGGGCCCTATGGCTACACCTTC.

The chain carries TRBV5-4 and TRBJ2-3; D is undetermined. CDR1 is SGHNT and CDR2 is YYREEE in the germline V gene (reference sequence). Trimming pared 4 bases from V and 2 bases from J, leaving 8 bases between. The CDR3 runs 13 residues. CDR3 sequence: CASSLEYTDTQYF. The CDR3 DNA sequence: TGTGCCAGCAGCCTAGAATACACAGATACGCAGTATTTT.

The rearrangement uses TRBV18 and TRBJ2-2, with D possibly TRBD2 on 6 matching bases. Trimming removed 6 bases from V and 1 base from J, with 12 bases in between. The CDR3 has 15 residues. Per germline, CDR1 KGHSH and CDR2 LQKENI. The CDR3 loop reads CASSPRAGNTGELFF. In DNA, the CDR3 is TGTGCCAGCTCCCCTCGAGCGGGGAACACCGGGGAGCTGTTTTTT.

This clone was detected a few times. V is TRBV7-6 and J is TRBJ2-7, with D possibly matching TRBD1 (6 bases). The CDR3 has 15 amino acids. Germline lookup yields CDR1 SGHVS and CDR2 FNYEAQ. The V end lost 1 base, the J end lost 4 bases, and 14 bases lay between the germline ends. The CDR3 spells CASSLGGQGSYEQYF. In DNA form, the CDR3 reads TGTGCCAGCAGCTTAGGGGGGCAGGGGAGTTACGAGCAGTACTTC.

DNA of the CDR3: TGTGCCAGTAACAAATACGGACGGTCGCTCAATCAGCCCCAGCATTTT. Its protein is CASNKYGRSLNQPQHF. V is TRBV19 and J is TRBJ1-5; no clear D. V was pared by 7 bases and J by 3 bases, with 19 bases between. This CDR3 has 16 amino acids. Looked up from germline, CDR1 is LNHDA and CDR2 is SQIVND (reference sequence).

The chain links TRBV28 to TRBJ1-6; D is unclear. The germline V gene has CDR1 MDHEN and CDR2 SYDVKM. Deletions cut 11 bases from V and 4 bases from J, with 18 bases between. CDR3 size: 15 residues. CDR3 residues: CASTRVVDYNSPLHF. CDR3 nucleotides: TGTGCCTCAACCCGAGTAGTTGATTATAATTCACCCCTCCACTTT.

The rearrangement links TRBV5-8 to TRBJ2-2; no firm D call. Germline lookup yields CDR1 SGHTS and CDR2 YDEGEE. CDR3 length: 18 residues. The V end was cut by 4 bases, the J end by 0 bases, with 19 bases between. The CDR3 protein is CASSLELQVGTNTGELFF. CDR3 in DNA: TGTGCCAGCAGCCTTGAGCTTCAGGTGGGGACGAACACCGGGGAGCTGTTTTTT.

This clone came up once. The J gene is TRBJ1-1, the V gene TRBV18, with D maybe TRBD1 (5 bases). This CDR3 comprises 15 residues. Trimming removed 1 base from V and 7 bases from J, with 16 bases in between. Germline-derived CDR1 and CDR2 are KGHSH and LQKENI. The CDR3 sequence: CASSPQPAGGGEAFF. The CDR3 DNA follows: TGTGCCAGCTCACCACAACCGGCGGGGGGTGGTGAAGCTTTCTTT. Complete variable domain (other parts from reference TRBV18 and TRBJ1-1): NAGVMQNPRHLVRRRGQEARLRCSPMKGHSHVYWYRQLPEEGLKFMVYLQKENIIDESGMPKERFSAEFPKEGPSILRIQQVVRGDSAAYFCASSPQPAGGGEAFFGQGTRLTVV.

This chain uses TRBV7-9 with TRBJ2-1; D call uncertain. This CDR3 contains 13 residues. The V end was cut by 1 base, the J end by 6 bases, with 7 bases between. Germline V CDR1 and CDR2: SEHNR, FQNEAQ (reference sequence). CDR3 amino acids: CASSLVEGNEQFF. The CDR3 DNA reads TGTGCCAGCAGCTTAGTGGAAGGCAATGAGCAGTTCTTC.

The CDR3 coding sequence is TGCAGCGTTAGCTTCCGGGAAAGCAATCAGCCCCAGCATTTT. It codes for CSVSFRESNQPQHF. This rearrangement joins TRBV29-1 to TRBJ1-5, with D uncertain. The CDR3 totals 14 residues. With 5 bases removed from V and 1 base from J, the gap between germline ends came to 12 bases. Germline lookup yields CDR1 SQVTM and CDR2 ANQGSEA.